This T cell receptor beta chain was obtained from a study of shared clonotypes between healthy human individuals. With regard to this clone: Its antigen remains unidentified.

Assay: immunoSEQ multiplex PCR; the TCRdb copy retains only in-frame clones and omits some. Among fewer than 3 million clones listed, 85% to 95% were seen once. The CDR3 totals 13 residues. Between the trimmed V and J ends, which lost 6 bases and 4 bases, there was a span of 11 bases. CDR1 and CDR2 (germline): MDHEN, SYDVKM. Study results and limitations: Non-shared clonotypes displayed generation probabilities falling below those of clonotypes present in all four donors. Sampling included only blood; tissue repertoires likely differ.

Sequences were obtained from naive CD4+ T cells from PBMCs. Subset denoted: CD45RA+ positively selected. J is TRBJ2-3 and V is TRBV28, with D possibly matching TRBD2 (5 bases). This clonotype was sampled from a man in his late teens or twenties in good health. Some clones in this sample may be carry-over from other donors' samples. This CDR3 reads CASSPSGSDTQYF. As DNA, the CDR3 is TGTGCCAGCAGCCCCTCGGGATCAGATACGCAGTATTTT.